This T cell receptor beta chain was captured in a study of cytomegalovirus exposure and HLA in healthy donors. Overall study findings and caveats: Reports state that TCR beta sequences accurately predicted most subjects' HLA-A and HLA-B alleles.

PCR was performed using 60 Vbeta and 13 Jbeta primers. Clones were sequenced by immunoSEQ multiplex PCR, and TCRdb holds only the in-frame ones, with some missing. The sample includes roughly 190,000 clones, roughly 80% of them seen just once. There are 16 residues in the CDR3. J lost 0 bases, V lost 1 base, and 3 bases had no gene match. The germline V gene encodes CDR1 SSHAT and CDR2 FNYEAQ (reference sequence). This clone appeared a few times. Its target is not known. The sequence came from a female donor in good health and CMV-seronegative. Sequenced material: PBMCs. The chain links TRBV7-7 to TRBJ2-3; 8 bases line up with TRBD2. CDR3 loop: CASSLVTSGSTDTQYF. As DNA, the CDR3 is TGTGCCAGCAGCTTAGTAACTAGCGGTAGCACAGATACGCAGTATTTT.